What follows are 28 T cell receptor beta chains derived from one specimen sequenced in a study of cytomegalovirus exposure and HLA in healthy donors. TCRdb's table, derived via immunoSEQ multiplex PCR, lists solely in-frame clones and lacks some. This table has approximately 180,000 clones, around 86% appearing once. The sample consisted of PBMCs. These receptors originate from a man between 18 and 29 years old in good health and CMV-seropositive.

The chain joins TRBV5-3 to TRBJ1-5; D not resolved. TRBV5-3 is an ORF for which the function is uncertain. The CDR3 consists of 15 residues. V lost 10 bases to trimming and J lost 0 bases, with 17 bases between them. This chain's CDR3 is CALPVTQNSNQPQHF. CDR3 coding DNA: TGTGCCCTACCGGTTACTCAAAATAGCAATCAGCCCCAGCATTTT.

The rearrangement uses TRBV6-1 and TRBJ2-5, with 7 bases identical to TRBD1. V shed 6 bases and J 2 bases; nucleotides not matched to a gene: 9. CDR1 is MNHNS, CDR2 SASEGT, per germline. The CDR3 is 15 residues long. CDR3 DNA sequence: TGTGCCAGCAGCTACGTCGGGACAGTTCAAGAGACCCAGTACTTC. Amino acids: CASSYVGTVQETQYF.

CDR3 DNA: TGTGCCAGCAGTCCGGGACATCTGCTTAATCAGCCCCAGCATTTT. It specifies CASSPGHLLNQPQHF. This chain joins TRBV6-1 and TRBJ1-5, with D tentatively TRBD1 (6 bases). Germline loops: CDR1 MNHNS, CDR2 SASEGT. There are 15 residues in the CDR3. V was clipped by 5 bases and J by 4 bases, with 15 bases between them.

CDR3 bases: TGTGCCAGCAAAGCCTACGAATATACGCAGTATTTT. It is translated as CASKAYEYTQYF. The genes are TRBV28 and TRBJ2-3; D is uncertain. Germline V CDR1 and CDR2: MDHEN, SYDVKM. CDR3 size: 12 residues. Trimming left V 7 bases short and J 7 bases short, with 12 bases between.

This rearrangement joins TRBV11-1 to TRBJ2-5; perhaps TRBD2 as D (7 bases). The CDR3 has 14 residues. V lost 4 bases and J lost 6, with 15 bases in between. Germline lookup yields CDR1 SGHAT and CDR2 FQDESV (reference sequence). CDR3 bases: TGTGCCAGCAGCTCTTCCCGGGGGGCAAAGACCCAGTACTTC. Its protein is CASSSSRGAKTQYF.

The V and J genes are TRBV5-8 and TRBJ1-5; D is possibly TRBD1 (5 bases). Germline values: CDR1 SGHTS, CDR2 YDEGEE. The CDR3 runs to 17 residues. Trimming shortened V by 2 bases and J by 0 bases, and 15 bases separated the two germline ends. The CDR3 sequence: CASSFSRQGASNQPQHF. The CDR3 DNA is TGTGCCAGCAGCTTTTCCCGTCAAGGGGCTAGCAATCAGCCCCAGCATTTT.

The rearrangement joins TRBV11-3 to TRBJ2-7, with TRBD1 matching 7 bases. With 3 bases clipped from V and 5 bases from J, the junction kept 1 base outside the gene matches. Germline V gives CDR1 SGHNT, CDR2 YENEEA. This CDR3 has 12 residues. As DNA, the CDR3 is TGTGCCAGCAGCTTCACAGGGGACGAGCAGTACTTC. Its translation: CASSFTGDEQYF.

In its sample, this clone was seen once. This rearrangement joins TRBV11-3 to TRBJ2-3; 11 bases are shared with TRBD2. CDR1 and CDR2 from the germline V gene are SGHNT and YENEEA. J lost 2 bases, V lost 5 bases, and 12 bases had no gene match. The length of the CDR3 is 18 residues. CDR3 nucleotide sequence: TGTGCCAGCAGCCCTTCCGGGACTAGCGGCCCTTACACAGATACGCAGTATTTT. Its protein product is CASSPSGTSGPYTDTQYF.

This chain links TRBV28 with TRBJ2-7; D is unclear. Germline CDR1 reads MDHEN; CDR2 reads SYDVKM. Trimming stripped 6 bases from V and 4 bases from J, with 13 bases between. The CDR3 runs 13 residues. This chain's CDR3 is CASRGVGEYEQYF. For the CDR3, the DNA is TGTGCCAGCAGGGGTGTCGGAGAATACGAGCAGTACTTC.

The chain uses TRBV28 and TRBJ1-4; D is unclear. This CDR3 region has 14 residues. Germline CDR1 is MDHEN and CDR2 is SYDVKM. The V gene lost 3 bases and the J gene lost 0 bases, with 5 bases spanning the gap. CDR3 DNA: TGTGCCAGCAGTTTCTATCCAACTAATGAAAAACTGTTTTTT. Translating gives CASSFYPTNEKLFF.

This clone was found once. V gene TRBV18 combines with J gene TRBJ2-7; possible D gene TRBD2, 5 bases. Between the trimmed V and J ends, which lost 6 bases and 1 base, there was a span of 10 bases. The CDR3 has 13 residues. Germline loops: CDR1 KGHSH, CDR2 LQKENI. CDR3 in DNA: TGTGCCAGCTCGGCTGGGGAGTCCTACGAGCAGTACTTC. Translation gives CASSAGESYEQYF. The whole variable domain, filled in from reference TRBV18 and TRBJ2-7, reads NAGVMQNPRHLVRRRGQEARLRCSPMKGHSHVYWYRQLPEEGLKFMVYLQKENIIDESGMPKERFSAEFPKEGPSILRIQQVVRGDSAAYFCASSAGESYEQYFGPGTRLTVT.

This clone was seen a few times. The chain combines TRBV13 with TRBJ2-3; the D is unclear. Trimming cost V 4 bases and J 0 bases, with 2 bases left between them. Germline lookup yields CDR1 PRHDT and CDR2 FYEKMQ (reference sequence). The CDR3 consists of 12 residues. The CDR3 DNA is TGTGCCAGCAGCTCTAGCACAGATACGCAGTATTTT. This translates into CASSSSTDTQYF.

This sequence joins TRBV19 and TRBJ2-7; 8 nucleotides align to TRBD1. J was trimmed by 2 bases and V by 9 bases; bases with no gene match: 9. The germline gives CDR1 LNHDA, CDR2 SQIVND (reference sequence). CDR3 size: 14 residues. This chain's CDR3 is CASKWGTGTYEQYF. As DNA, the CDR3 is TGTGCCAGCAAATGGGGGACAGGCACCTACGAGCAGTACTTC.

The rearrangement uses TRBV28 and TRBJ2-3; possibly TRBD1 for D (5 bases). Germline V gene data show CDR1 as MDHEN and CDR2 as SYDVKM. Trimming took off 5 bases at V and 2 bases at J, with 14 bases between the two ends. The CDR3 totals 15 residues. CDR3 sequence (DNA): TGTGCCAGCAGTCCCAGGGAAGGGTTCACAGATACGCAGTATTTT. Its protein product is CASSPREGFTDTQYF. The variable domain in full, completed from reference TRBV28 and TRBJ2-3, reads DVKVTQSSRYLVKRTGEKVFLECVQDMDHENMFWYRQDPGLGLRLIYFSYDVKMKEKGDIPEGYSVSREKKERFSLILESASTNQTSMYLCASSPREGFTDTQYFGPGTRLTVL.

V usage is TRBV2 and J usage is TRBJ1-4; the D is unclear. The CDR3 is 12 amino acids. V gave up 2 bases and J gave up 13 bases, with 11 bases separating them. Germline V gene lookup returns CDR1 SNHLY and CDR2 FYNNEI. Here the CDR3 DNA reads TGTGCCAGCAGTGAACTCCGCTCCAGACTGTTTTTT. Translation gives CASSELRSRLFF.

The V call is TRBV9, the J call TRBJ2-3; D unclear. CDR1 is SGDLS and CDR2 is YYNGEE in the germline V gene. The ends were cut back, 0 bases at V and 3 bases at J, with 11 bases in the middle. The CDR3 is 15 residues long. The CDR3 DNA sequence: TGTGCCAGCAGCGTAGCGTCACACCAGACAGATACGCAGTATTTT. Protein sequence: CASSVASHQTDTQYF.

V gene TRBV27 combines with J gene TRBJ2-1; D might be TRBD1 (5 bases). Germline CDR1 is MNHEY and CDR2 is SMNVEV (reference sequence). V dropped 0 bases and J dropped 5 bases, with 5 bases sitting between them. The CDR3 is 13 residues long. The CDR3 DNA is TGTGCCAGCAGTTTATCCAGGGACAATGAGCAGTTCTTC. Translated, it gives CASSLSRDNEQFF.

V is TRBV14 and J is TRBJ1-2; D possibly corresponds to TRBD1 (5 bases). V was cut by 2 bases and J by 6 bases, with 16 bases left in between. The CDR3 runs 15 residues. Germline CDR1 is SGHDN and CDR2 is FVKESK. The CDR3 loop is CASSQIGATLNGYTF. The CDR3 nucleotides read TGTGCCAGCAGCCAAATTGGGGCTACGCTGAATGGCTACACCTTC.

This clone was recorded only once. J is TRBJ2-1 and V is TRBV20-1; 7 bases are shared with TRBD2. CDR3 length equals 11 residues. Trimming removed 3 bases from V and 9 bases from J; junction bases left unmatched: 2. The germline gives CDR1 DFQATT, CDR2 SNEGSKA (reference sequence). In nucleotides, the CDR3 is TGCAGTGCTAGGCGGGGGAGTGAGCAGTTCTTC. It encodes CSARRGSEQFF.

The chain employs TRBV5-1 and TRBJ2-5, with unresolved D. V was pared by 2 bases and J by 2 bases, with 10 bases between. CDR1 is SGHRS and CDR2 is YFSETQ in the germline V gene. This CDR3 has 14 amino acids. The CDR3 region has the DNA TGCGCCAGCAGCTTCTACGTCAGGCAAGAGACCCAGTACTTC. Its protein is CASSFYVRQETQYF.

The genes are TRBV7-9 and TRBJ1-2, with 10 bases matching TRBD1. V shed 1 base, J shed 7 bases, and the junction held 6 bases outside the gene matches. This CDR3 is built from 15 residues. CDR1 is SEHNR, CDR2 FQNEAQ, per germline (reference sequence). The CDR3: CASSLEGTGARGYTF. CDR3 nucleotide sequence: TGTGCCAGCAGCTTAGAGGGGACAGGGGCTCGTGGCTACACCTTC.

V usage is TRBV11-2 and J usage is TRBJ2-7; tentatively, D is TRBD1 (6 bases). This CDR3 contains 16 residues. V lost 3 bases to trimming and J lost 3 bases, with 18 bases between them. CDR1 and CDR2 (germline): SGHAT, FQNNGV. The DNA of the CDR3 is TGTGCCAGCAGCTTCATTTCGGACAGCCCCTACTACGAGCAGTACTTC. Protein: CASSFISDSPYYEQYF.

Only a few counts were recorded for this clone. This sequence joins TRBV12-5 and TRBJ2-7, with 9 bases fitting TRBD1. V shed 7 bases, J shed 10 bases, and the junction held 8 bases outside the gene matches. There are 12 residues in the CDR3. Germline loops: CDR1 LGHNT, CDR2 FRNRAP. In nucleotides, the CDR3 is TGTGCTAGTGCTTATACAGGGGGCCTTCAGTACTTC. It yields the protein CASAYTGGLQYF.

V usage is TRBV5-1 and J usage is TRBJ2-3, with D perhaps TRBD2 (6 bases). The CDR3 consists of 16 residues. Germline values: CDR1 SGHRS, CDR2 YFSETQ. Trimming took 4 bases from V and 1 from J, leaving 16 bases between them. The CDR3 DNA reads TGCGCCAGCAGCGCCCCGGGAGCGTGGGGCACAGATACGCAGTATTTT. It encodes CASSAPGAWGTDTQYF.

This clone was seen a single time. The chain joins TRBV9 to TRBJ1-1; D ambiguous. V lost 4 bases, J lost 6 bases, and 10 bases lay in between. The CDR3 is 12 amino acids. Germline V gives CDR1 SGDLS, CDR2 YYNGEE. The CDR3 spells CASSPGTAEAFF. The CDR3 DNA reads TGTGCCAGCAGCCCTGGCACAGCTGAAGCTTTCTTT.

In DNA form, the CDR3 reads TGTGCCAGCACCCTTGCGCTCAACTATGGCTACACCTTC. It encodes CASTLALNYGYTF. The genes are TRBV7-9 and TRBJ1-2; D is uncertain. This CDR3 is 13 amino acids long. CDR1 and CDR2 (germline): SEHNR, FQNEAQ (reference sequence). The V end lost 7 bases, the J end lost 2 bases, and 11 bases lay between the germline ends.

The chain joins TRBV28 to TRBJ1-5; D remains unclear. This CDR3 is built from 14 residues. V lost 3 bases and J 3 bases, leaving 9 bases between the germline ends. Germline lookup yields CDR1 MDHEN and CDR2 SYDVKM. The CDR3 DNA is TGTGCCAGCAGTTTCACAGTTCTCAATCAGCCCCAGCATTTT. Translated: CASSFTVLNQPQHF.

CDR3 residues: CASSQANRVANTEAFF. DNA for the CDR3: TGTGCCAGCAGCCAAGCCAACAGGGTGGCGAACACTGAAGCTTTCTTT. The genes are TRBV4-2 and TRBJ1-1, with D possibly matching TRBD1 (6 bases). In germline, CDR1 is LGHNA, CDR2 YNFKEQ. CDR3 length: 16 residues. Trimming took off 1 base at V and 1 base at J, with 13 bases between the two ends.